Here is one T cell receptor (beta chain) with its context. Antigen: not known. This specimen comes from a study of cytomegalovirus exposure and HLA in healthy donors. Overall study context: Counted in an early data release were approximately 80 million unique TCRs from HLA-typed donors. Regarding the study as a whole: Cytomegalovirus status was reportedly diagnosed by the classifier with high specificity and sensitivity. Some V segments (TRBV6-2 and TRBV6-3 among them) were excluded as indistinguishable.

Trimming shortened V by 2 bases and J by 8 bases, and 9 bases separated the two germline ends. The length of the CDR3 is 13 residues. Germline V lookup: CDR1 MNHNY, CDR2 SVGAGI (reference sequence). In nominal health when sampled, donors likely had unrecorded immune exposures nonetheless. Primers for the PCR totalled 60 Vbeta and 13 Jbeta. Sequenced by immunoSEQ multiplex PCR; TCRdb stores in-frame clones only, minus some. The sample consists of about 150,000 clones, about two thirds of them appearing once. V is TRBV6-6 and J is TRBJ1-4; D call uncertain. The sequence was obtained from a man aged 45 to 65 in good health and CMV-seropositive. Sequencing used PBMCs. In DNA form, the CDR3 reads TGTGCCAGCAGTTACAGAGCCCGAGAAAAACTGTTTTTT. Translation: CASSYRAREKLFF.